The 5 T cell receptor beta chains given below trace back to one sample, sequenced in a study of T cells in Graves' hyperthyroidism and ophthalmopathy. What was amplified from RNA transcripts were TCR beta CDR3 regions. HTBI primers were used for first-round RT-PCR of the TCR CDR3. TCRdb recomputed calls from the multiplex PCR reads with MiXCR, one row per CDR3 protein. The sample has about 740,000 distinct CDR3 sequences, around 15% seen once. Sample: blood. These TCRs come from a woman between 18 and 29 years old with Graves' hyperthyroidism.

This clonotype has a handful of counts. The rearrangement links TRBV24-1 to TRBJ2-2, with D perhaps matching TRBD1 (5 bases). Germline CDR1 reads KGHDR; CDR2 reads SFDVKD. The CDR3 is made up of 14 amino acids. Trimming stripped 5 bases from V and 3 bases from J, with 9 bases between. CDR3 DNA sequence: TGTGCCACCAGTGGTCAGGGCTACACCGGGGAGCTGTTTTTT. Protein: CATSGQGYTGELFF.

The chain links TRBV6-1 to TRBJ1-5; D gene uncertain. Trimming removed 5 bases at V and 5 bases at J, with 16 bases between. This CDR3 spans 15 amino acids. Germline CDR1 reads MNHNS; CDR2 reads SASEGT. The CDR3 nucleotides read TGTGCCAGCAGTTCCCGCCAGGTAAAGGATCAGCCCCAGCATTTT. Protein sequence: CASSSRQVKDQPQHF.

This clonotype was counted only a few times. This sequence joins TRBV2 and TRBJ2-2; D possibly corresponds to TRBD2 (6 bases). Germline V gene data show CDR1 as SNHLY and CDR2 as FYNNEI. Trimming pared 1 base from V and 6 bases from J, leaving 18 bases between. This CDR3 contains 17 residues. The CDR3 DNA is TGTGCCAGCAGTGAAGAGGACTGGGACTCCTTCCCCGGGGAGCTGTTTTTT. It is translated as CASSEEDWDSFPGELFF.

This clonotype turned up a few times. The V and J genes are TRBV19 and TRBJ1-4; D is possibly TRBD1 (5 bases). CDR3 length: 15 residues. The V gene lost 5 bases and the J gene lost 2 bases, with 12 bases spanning the gap. Germline V lookup: CDR1 LNHDA, CDR2 SQIVND (reference sequence). The CDR3 nucleotides read TGTGCCAGTAGTTTCCGGAGACAGACTAATGAAAAACTGTTTTTT. Translating gives CASSFRRQTNEKLFF.

Many counts were recorded for this clonotype. The V and J genes are TRBV12-3 or TRBV12-4 and TRBJ1-5, with D maybe TRBD1 (5 bases). V lost 8 bases and J 0 bases, leaving 14 bases between the germline ends. This CDR3 has 15 residues. CDR3: CASSLGGDSNQPQHF. CDR3 DNA sequence: TGTGCCAGCTCCCTGGGGGGGGATAGCAATCAGCCCCAGCATTTT.